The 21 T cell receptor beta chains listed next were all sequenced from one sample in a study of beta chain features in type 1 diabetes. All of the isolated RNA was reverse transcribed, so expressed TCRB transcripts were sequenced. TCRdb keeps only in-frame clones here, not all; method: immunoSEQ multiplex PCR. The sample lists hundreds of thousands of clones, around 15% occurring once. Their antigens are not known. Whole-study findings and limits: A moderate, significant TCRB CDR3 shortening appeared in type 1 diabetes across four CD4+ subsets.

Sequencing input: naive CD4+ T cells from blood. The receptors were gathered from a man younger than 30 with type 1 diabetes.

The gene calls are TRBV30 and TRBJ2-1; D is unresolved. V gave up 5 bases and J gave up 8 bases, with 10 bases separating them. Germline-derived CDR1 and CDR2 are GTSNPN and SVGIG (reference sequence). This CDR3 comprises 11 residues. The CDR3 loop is CAWGRYDEQFF. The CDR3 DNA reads TGTGCCTGGGGCAGGTACGATGAGCAGTTCTTC.

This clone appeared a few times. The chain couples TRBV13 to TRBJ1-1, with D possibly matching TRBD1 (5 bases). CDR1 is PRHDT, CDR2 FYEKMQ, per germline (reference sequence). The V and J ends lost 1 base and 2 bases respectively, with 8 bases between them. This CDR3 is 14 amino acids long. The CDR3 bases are TGTGCCAGCAGCTTAGCCAGGGACAACACTGAAGCTTTCTTT. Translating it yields CASSLARDNTEAFF. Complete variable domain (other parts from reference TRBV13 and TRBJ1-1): AAGVIQSPRHLIKEKRETATLKCYPIPRHDTVYWYQQGPGQDPQFLISFYEKMQSDKGSIPDRFSAQQFSDYHSELNMSSLELGDSALYFCASSLARDNTEAFFGQGTRLTVV.

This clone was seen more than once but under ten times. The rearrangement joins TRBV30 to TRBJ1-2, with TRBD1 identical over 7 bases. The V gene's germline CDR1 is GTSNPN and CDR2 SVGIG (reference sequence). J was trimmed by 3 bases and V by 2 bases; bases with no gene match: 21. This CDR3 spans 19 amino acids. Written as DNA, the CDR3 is TGTGCCTGGAGTCTGCAACCGGGACAGAGACCGAACGGGGACTATGGCTACACCTTC. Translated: CAWSLQPGQRPNGDYGYTF.

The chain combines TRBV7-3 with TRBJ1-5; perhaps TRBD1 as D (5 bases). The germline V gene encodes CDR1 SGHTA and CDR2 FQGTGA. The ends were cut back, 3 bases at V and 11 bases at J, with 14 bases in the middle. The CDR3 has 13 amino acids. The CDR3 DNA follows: TGTGCCAGCAGCTTGGCAGGGTCGGAGGCCCAGCATTTT. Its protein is CASSLAGSEAQHF.

The CDR3 loop is CAWSPEQGGIQYF. The CDR3 DNA follows: TGTGCCTGGAGTCCGGAACAGGGAGGCATTCAGTACTTC. The rearrangement links TRBV30 to TRBJ2-4; D may correspond to TRBD1 or TRBD2 (6 bases each). In germline, CDR1 is GTSNPN, CDR2 SVGIG (reference sequence). CDR3 length: 13 amino acids. V was shortened by 2 bases and J by 9 bases, with 14 bases between the two germline ends. The variable domain in full, completed from reference TRBV30 and TRBJ2-4, reads SQTIHQWPATLVQPVGSPLSLECTVEGTSNPNLYWYRQAAGRGLQLLFYSVGIGQISSEVPQNLSASRPQDRQFILSSKKLLLSDSGFYLCAWSPEQGGIQYFGAGTRLSVL.

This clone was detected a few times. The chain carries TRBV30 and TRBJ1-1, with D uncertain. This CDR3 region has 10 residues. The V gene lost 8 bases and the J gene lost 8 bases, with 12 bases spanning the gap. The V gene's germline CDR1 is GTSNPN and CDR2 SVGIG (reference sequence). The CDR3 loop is CARGRTEAFF. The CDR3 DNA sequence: TGTGCCCGTGGGCGAACCGAAGCTTTCTTT.

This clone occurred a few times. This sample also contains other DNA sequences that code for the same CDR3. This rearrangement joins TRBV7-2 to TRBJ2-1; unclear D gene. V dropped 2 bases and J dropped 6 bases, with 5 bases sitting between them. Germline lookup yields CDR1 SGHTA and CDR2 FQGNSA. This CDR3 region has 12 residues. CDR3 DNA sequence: TGTGCCAGCAGCTTAAGTGGCAATGAGCAGTTCTTC. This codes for CASSLSGNEQFF.

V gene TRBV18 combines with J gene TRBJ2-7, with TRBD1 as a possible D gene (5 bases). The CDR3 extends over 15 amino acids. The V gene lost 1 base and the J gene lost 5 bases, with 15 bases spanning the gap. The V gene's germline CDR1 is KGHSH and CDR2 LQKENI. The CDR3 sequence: CASSPQGRVSHEQYF. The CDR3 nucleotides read TGTGCCAGCTCACCACAGGGGCGCGTTTCCCACGAGCAGTACTTC.

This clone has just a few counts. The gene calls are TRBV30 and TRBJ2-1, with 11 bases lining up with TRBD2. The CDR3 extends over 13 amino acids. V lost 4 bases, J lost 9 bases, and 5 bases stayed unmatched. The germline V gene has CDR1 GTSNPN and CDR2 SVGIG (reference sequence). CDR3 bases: TGTGCCTGGACCACTAGCGGGAGCTTTGAGCAGTTCTTC. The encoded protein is CAWTTSGSFEQFF.

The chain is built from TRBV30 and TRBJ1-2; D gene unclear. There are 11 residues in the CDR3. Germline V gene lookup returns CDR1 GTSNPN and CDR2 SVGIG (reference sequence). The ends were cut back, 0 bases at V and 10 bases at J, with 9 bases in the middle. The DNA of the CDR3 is TGTGCCTGGAGTGTACAAGGGTTCTACACCTTC. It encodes CAWSVQGFYTF.

Here the CDR3 DNA reads TGTGCCAGCAGCGGACGCCTACCTACGCCCGGCTACACCTTC. Its translation is CASSGRLPTPGYTF. The chain couples TRBV7-8 to TRBJ1-2; D gene uncertain. There are 14 residues in the CDR3. The V end lost 5 bases, the J end lost 8 bases, and 18 bases lay between the germline ends. The germline V gene encodes CDR1 SGHVS and CDR2 FQNEAQ.

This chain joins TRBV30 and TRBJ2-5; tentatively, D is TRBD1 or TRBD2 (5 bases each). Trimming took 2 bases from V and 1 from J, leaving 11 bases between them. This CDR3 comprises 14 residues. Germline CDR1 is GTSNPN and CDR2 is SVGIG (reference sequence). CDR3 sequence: CAWSWRGVQETQYF. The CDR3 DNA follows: TGTGCCTGGAGTTGGCGAGGGGTCCAAGAGACCCAGTACTTC.

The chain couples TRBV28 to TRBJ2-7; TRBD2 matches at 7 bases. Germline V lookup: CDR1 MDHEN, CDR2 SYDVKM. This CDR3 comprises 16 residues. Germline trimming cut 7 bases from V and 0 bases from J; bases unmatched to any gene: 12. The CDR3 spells CASIPGGGLPSYEQYF. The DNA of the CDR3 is TGTGCCAGCATCCCTGGGGGGGGTTTACCCTCCTACGAGCAGTACTTC.

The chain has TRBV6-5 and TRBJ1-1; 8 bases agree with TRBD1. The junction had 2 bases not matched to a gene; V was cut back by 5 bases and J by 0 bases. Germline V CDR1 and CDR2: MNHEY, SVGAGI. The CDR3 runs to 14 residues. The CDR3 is CASSPGQVNTEAFF. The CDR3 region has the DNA TGTGCCAGCAGTCCGGGACAGGTGAACACTGAAGCTTTCTTT.

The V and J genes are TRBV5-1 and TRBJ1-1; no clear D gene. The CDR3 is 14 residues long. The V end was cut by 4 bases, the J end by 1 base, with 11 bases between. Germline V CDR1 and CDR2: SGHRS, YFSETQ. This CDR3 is CASSSGEWNTEAFF. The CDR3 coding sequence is TGCGCCAGCAGCAGTGGGGAGTGGAACACTGAAGCTTTCTTT.

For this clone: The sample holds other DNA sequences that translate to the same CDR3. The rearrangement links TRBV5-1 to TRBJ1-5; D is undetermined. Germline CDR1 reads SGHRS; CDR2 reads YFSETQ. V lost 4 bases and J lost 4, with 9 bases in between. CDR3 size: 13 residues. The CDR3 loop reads CASSPAGNQPQHF. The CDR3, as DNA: TGCGCCAGCAGCCCCGCTGGGAATCAGCCCCAGCATTTT.

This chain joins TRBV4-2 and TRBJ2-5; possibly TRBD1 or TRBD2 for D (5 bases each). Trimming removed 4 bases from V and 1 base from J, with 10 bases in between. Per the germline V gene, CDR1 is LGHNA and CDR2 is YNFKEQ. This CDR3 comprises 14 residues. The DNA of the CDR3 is TGTGCCAGCAGCCTTGGGACGGGCCAAGAGACCCAGTACTTC. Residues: CASSLGTGQETQYF.

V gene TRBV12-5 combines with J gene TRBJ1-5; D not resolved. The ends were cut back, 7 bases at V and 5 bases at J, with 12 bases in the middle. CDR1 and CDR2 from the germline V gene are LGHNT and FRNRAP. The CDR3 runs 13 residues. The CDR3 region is CASALESDQPQHF. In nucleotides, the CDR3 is TGTGCTAGTGCCTTGGAGAGTGATCAGCCCCAGCATTTT. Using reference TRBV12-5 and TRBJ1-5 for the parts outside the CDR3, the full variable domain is DARVTQTPRHKVTEMGQEVTMRCQPILGHNTVFWYRQTMMQGLELLAYFRNRAPLDDSGMPKDRFSAEMPDATLATLKIQPSEPRDSAVYFCASALESDQPQHFGDGTRLSIL.

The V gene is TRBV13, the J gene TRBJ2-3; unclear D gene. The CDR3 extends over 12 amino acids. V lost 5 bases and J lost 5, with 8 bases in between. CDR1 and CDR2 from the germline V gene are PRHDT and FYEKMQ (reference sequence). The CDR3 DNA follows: TGTGCCAGCAGCCTCCGGAGAGATACGCAGTATTTT. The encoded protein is CASSLRRDTQYF.

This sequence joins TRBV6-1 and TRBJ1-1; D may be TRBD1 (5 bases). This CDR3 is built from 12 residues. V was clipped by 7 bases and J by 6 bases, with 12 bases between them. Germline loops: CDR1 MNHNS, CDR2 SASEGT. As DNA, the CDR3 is TGTGCCAGCACTCCTCGGGGCGCTGAAGCTTTCTTT. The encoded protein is CASTPRGAEAFF.

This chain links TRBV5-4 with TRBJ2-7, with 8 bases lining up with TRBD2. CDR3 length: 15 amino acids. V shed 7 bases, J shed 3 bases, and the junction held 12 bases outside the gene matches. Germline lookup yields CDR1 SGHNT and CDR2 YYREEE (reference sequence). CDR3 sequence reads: CASAREEASGYEQYF. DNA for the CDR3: TGTGCCAGCGCGCGGGAGGAGGCTAGCGGCTACGAGCAGTACTTC.